This T cell receptor beta chain originates from a study of T cells expressing NK-cell markers. Background on the study: Underlying the TCR beta repertoires were sorted CD3+CD56+NKG2C+, CD3+CD56+NKG2C- and CD3+CD56-NKG2C+ T cells. HCMV seropositivity characterized most of the eight sequenced donors, and seronegativity one. Findings of the study overall: The CD3+CD56-NKG2C+ fraction was also led by these clonotypes in a few donors. Six or seven donors carried dominant NKG2C+ clonotypes that made up roughly 1.0-7.5% of their CD8+ T cells.

Per germline, CDR1 SNHLY and CDR2 FYNNEI. This CDR3 contains 15 residues. Turning to this clonotype: Its specificity is not known.

TCRdb re-called the 5' RACE reads and catalogs CDR3 proteins one per entry, DNA excluded. This specimen shows some 440,000 distinct CDR3 sequences; the ten leading clones hold more than 1.4%. This clonotype was sampled from a woman aged 45-65 years in good health. The rearrangement joins TRBV2 to TRBJ2-5. The specimen sequenced was blood T cells: a sorted CD56 or NKG2C T cell subset, CD4+ or CD8+ T cells, or bulk PBMC T cells (not recorded which). CDR3 amino acids: CASSEAPRPGGTQYF.